The 9 T cell receptor beta chains below come from one sample, sequenced in a study of T cells in Graves' hyperthyroidism and ophthalmopathy. TCR beta CDR3 regions were amplified from RNA. The HTBI primer set drove a first-round RT-PCR of the TCR CDR3. Using its own MiXCR run on the multiplex PCR reads, TCRdb lists one record per CDR3 protein. Of fewer than 600,000 distinct CDR3 sequences detected, approximately 14% appear once; the ten largest clones hold approximately 15%. Specimen: blood. These receptors originate from a woman aged 40 to 50 with Graves' hyperthyroidism.

The chain is built from TRBV3-1 and TRBJ1-4, with D maybe TRBD1 (6 bases). The CDR3 is made up of 15 amino acids. The V gene's germline CDR1 is LGHDT and CDR2 YNNKEL (reference sequence). The ends were cut back, 2 bases at V and 8 bases at J, with 15 bases in the middle. The CDR3 loop reads CASSQYPDSREKLFF. CDR3 nucleotide sequence: TGTGCCAGCAGCCAATATCCGGACAGCCGGGAAAAACTGTTTTTT.

Here the CDR3 DNA reads TGTGCCAGCAGCCGGGAGTGGGACACCGGGGAGCTGTTTTTT. It codes for CASSREWDTGELFF. The chain recombines TRBV25-1 with TRBJ2-2, with D perhaps matching TRBD2 (6 bases). The germline V gene encodes CDR1 MGHDK and CDR2 SYGVNS. V shed 6 bases and J shed 3 bases, with 11 bases lying between them. This CDR3 comprises 14 residues.

On this clonotype itself: A read error may explain this, as a much larger clone is one base away. The CDR3 region is CSEGTSGRVTEFF. The CDR3 DNA reads TGCAGTGAAGGGACTAGCGGGAGAGTCACAGAGTTCTTC. The rearrangement joins TRBV20-1 to TRBJ2-1; TRBD2 aligns across 14 bases. The CDR3 is 13 amino acids. In germline, CDR1 is DFQATT, CDR2 SNEGSKA (reference sequence). J lost 14 bases, V lost 7 bases, and 10 bases had no gene match.

Ten or more counts support this clonotype. The chain couples TRBV30 to TRBJ2-7; D might be TRBD1 (6 bases). This CDR3 contains 14 residues. The germline V and J ends were trimmed by 2 bases and 2 bases, with 13 bases remaining between them. CDR1 and CDR2 (germline): GTSNPN, SVGIG (reference sequence). This chain's CDR3 is CAWSLRTVPYEQYF. The DNA of the CDR3 is TGTGCCTGGAGTCTCCGGACAGTCCCCTACGAGCAGTACTTC.

This sequence joins TRBV19 and TRBJ2-5, with D tentatively TRBD1 or TRBD2 (5 bases each). The germline CDR1 and CDR2 sequences are LNHDA and SQIVND (reference sequence). Deletions cut 9 bases from V and 3 bases from J, with 14 bases between. This CDR3 has 13 amino acids. CDR3 sequence (DNA): TGTGCCAGGGGGCCTAGCACGAAAGAGACCCAGTACTTC. It specifies CARGPSTKETQYF.

This clonotype occurred many times. CDR3 nucleotide sequence: TGCAGTGCCCCGGACATGGTGAGTGAGCAGTACTTC. This codes for CSAPDMVSEQYF. The chain combines TRBV20-1 with TRBJ2-7, with D possibly being TRBD1 (5 bases). Per germline, CDR1 DFQATT and CDR2 SNEGSKA (reference sequence). V gave up 6 bases and J gave up 7 bases, with 16 bases separating them. The length of the CDR3 is 12 residues.

V and J are TRBV24-1 and TRBJ2-2; tentative D call: TRBD1 (6 bases). The V end was cut by 9 bases, the J end by 4 bases, with 11 bases between. The CDR3 has 13 amino acids. Germline lookup yields CDR1 KGHDR and CDR2 SFDVKD. The CDR3 nucleotides are TGTGCCACCGCAGGGACAATCACCGGGGAGCTGTTTTTT. Translated: CATAGTITGELFF.

Only a few counts were recorded for this clonotype. The rearrangement uses TRBV7-9 and TRBJ2-1; TRBD2 aligns across 9 bases. This CDR3 region has 16 residues. The V gene's germline CDR1 is SEHNR and CDR2 FQNEAQ (reference sequence). V trimming: 5 bases; J trimming: 12 bases; junction bases outside the gene matches: 17. CDR3 DNA: TGTGCCAGCAGCCCCCCGTCGGCGGGAGGGCCGGGTTGGCAGTTCTTC. Its protein is CASSPPSAGGPGWQFF.

This clonotype was observed at least ten times. The CDR3 DNA reads as TGTGCCAGCAGTGAAAGTCGTCTTCAATCCGGGGAGCTGTTTTTT. Its translation is CASSESRLQSGELFF. The chain combines TRBV6-1 with TRBJ2-2; no clear D. This CDR3 has 15 amino acids. V was shortened by 2 bases and J by 6 bases, with 13 bases between the two germline ends. CDR1 MNHNS and CDR2 SASEGT come from the germline V gene.